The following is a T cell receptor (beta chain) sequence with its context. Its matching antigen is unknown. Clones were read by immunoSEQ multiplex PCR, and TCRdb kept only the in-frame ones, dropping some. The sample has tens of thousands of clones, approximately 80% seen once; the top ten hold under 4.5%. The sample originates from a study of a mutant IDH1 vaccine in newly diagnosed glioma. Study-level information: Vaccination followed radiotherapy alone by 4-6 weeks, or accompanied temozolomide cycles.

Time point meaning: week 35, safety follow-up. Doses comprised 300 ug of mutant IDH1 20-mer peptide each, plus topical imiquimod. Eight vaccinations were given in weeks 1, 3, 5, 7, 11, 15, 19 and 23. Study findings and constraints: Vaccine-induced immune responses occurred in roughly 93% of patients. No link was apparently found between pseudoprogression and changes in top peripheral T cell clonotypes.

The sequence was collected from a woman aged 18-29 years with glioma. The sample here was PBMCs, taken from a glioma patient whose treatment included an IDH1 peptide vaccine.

The CDR3 nucleotides read TGTGCCAGCCCGGACAGCAGGGATACGCAGTATTTT. It yields the protein CASPDSRDTQYF. The rearrangement uses TRBV6-1 and TRBJ2-3; D is possibly TRBD1 (6 bases). The CDR3 runs to 12 residues. V was pared by 8 bases and J by 6 bases, with 12 bases between. Germline V gene data show CDR1 as MNHNS and CDR2 as SASEGT.